The sequence of this TCR beta chain was determined in a study of blood T cell repertoires in COVID-19. About the research overall: Acute and convalescent COVID-19 samples came from the United States, Italy and Spain.

In the original processing: Estimation of nucleated cell counts relied on the amplification of reference gene primers. The protocol was immunoSEQ multiplex PCR, while the TCRdb copy is restricted to in-frame clones and leaves out a portion. V, J and clone size were drawn from that table, and D and trimming were deduced from the DNA. Found here are some 210,000 clones, 70% to 90% of them singletons; the top ten hold about 4.8%. The J segment lost 10 bases and the V segment lost 4 bases, leaving 7 bases of the junction unmatched. This CDR3 comprises 13 residues. CDR1 SGHRS and CDR2 YFSETQ come from the germline V gene.

This chain links TRBV5-1 with TRBJ1-1; 10 nucleotides match TRBD1. This TCR was recovered from a woman in her thirties or forties with acute or convalescent COVID-19. Sequencing used peripheral blood. The CDR3 bases are TGCGCCAGCAGCCCGGGGACAGGGGTTAGAGCTTTCTTT. Amino acid sequence: CASSPGTGVRAFF.